This paragraph covers one T cell receptor beta chain sequence. Its antigen remains unidentified. This CDR3 is built from 15 residues. Trimming left V 3 bases short and J 3 bases short, with 12 bases between. CDR1 is MNHNS, CDR2 SASEGT, per germline. This entry comes from a study of cytomegalovirus exposure and HLA in healthy donors. The study, taken as a whole, reports: A later analysis reported that several of the most significant clusters appeared to be linked to common viral pathogens, among them Epstein-Barr virus.

In the PCR, 60 Vbeta and 13 Jbeta primers were used. The table came from immunoSEQ multiplex PCR; TCRdb's copy has only in-frame clones and leaves some out. The sample has some 120,000 clones; about three quarters are singletons. Healthy bone marrow donors made up the donors. Whether this donor was CMV seropositive was not recorded. The V gene is TRBV6-1, the J gene TRBJ1-3; D is possibly TRBD1 (5 bases). Material: PBMCs. The clonotype originates from a human donor in good health. CDR3 DNA: TGTGCCAGCAGTGATGGTATGGGGCTTGGAAACACCATATATTTT. Its translation: CASSDGMGLGNTIYF.